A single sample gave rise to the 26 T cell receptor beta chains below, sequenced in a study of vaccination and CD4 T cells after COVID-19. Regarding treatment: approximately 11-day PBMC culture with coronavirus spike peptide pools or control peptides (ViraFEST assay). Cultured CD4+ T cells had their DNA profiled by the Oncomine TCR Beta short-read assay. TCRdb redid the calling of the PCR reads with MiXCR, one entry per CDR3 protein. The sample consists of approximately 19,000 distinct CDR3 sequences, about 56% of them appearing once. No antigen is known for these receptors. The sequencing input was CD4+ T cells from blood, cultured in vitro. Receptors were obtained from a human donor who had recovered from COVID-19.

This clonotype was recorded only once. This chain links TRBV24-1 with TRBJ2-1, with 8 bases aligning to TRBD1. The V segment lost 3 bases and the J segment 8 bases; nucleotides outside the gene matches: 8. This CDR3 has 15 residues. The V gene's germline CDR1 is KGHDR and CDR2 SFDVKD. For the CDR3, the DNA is TGTGCCACCAGTGATCCCGGGACAGGTTCTCATGAGCAGTTCTTC. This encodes CATSDPGTGSHEQFF.

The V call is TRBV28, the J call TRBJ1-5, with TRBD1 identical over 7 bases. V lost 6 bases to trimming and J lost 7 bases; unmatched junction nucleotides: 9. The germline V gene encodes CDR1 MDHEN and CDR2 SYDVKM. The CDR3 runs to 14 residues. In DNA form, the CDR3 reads TGTGCCAGCAGCTTCCGGACAGGTGGACAGCCCCAGCATTTT. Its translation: CASSFRTGGQPQHF.

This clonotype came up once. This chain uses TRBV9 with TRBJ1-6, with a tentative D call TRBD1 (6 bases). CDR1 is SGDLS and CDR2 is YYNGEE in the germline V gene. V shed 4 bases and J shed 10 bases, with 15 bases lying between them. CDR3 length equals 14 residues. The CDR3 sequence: CASSFRQGRSPLHF. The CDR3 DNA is TGTGCCAGCAGCTTCCGGCAGGGGAGGTCACCCCTCCACTTT.

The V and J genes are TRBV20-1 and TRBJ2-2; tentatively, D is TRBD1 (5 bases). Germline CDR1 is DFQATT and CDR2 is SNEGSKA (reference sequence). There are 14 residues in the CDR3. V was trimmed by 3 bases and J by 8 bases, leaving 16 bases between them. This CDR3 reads CSASFSAQGGELFF. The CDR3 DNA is TGCAGTGCTAGTTTCTCGGCCCAGGGAGGGGAGCTGTTTTTT.

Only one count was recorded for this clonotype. The CDR3 DNA sequence: TGTGCCAGCAGGACGGGCGGGACAGGATATGGCTACACCTTC. Protein product: CASRTGGTGYGYTF. The chain is built from TRBV6-2 or TRBV6-3 and TRBJ1-2; TRBD1 agrees at 8 bases. This CDR3 comprises 14 residues. CDR1 and CDR2 from the germline V gene are MNHEY and SVGEGT. V trimming: 6 bases; J trimming: 5 bases; junction bases outside the gene matches: 8.

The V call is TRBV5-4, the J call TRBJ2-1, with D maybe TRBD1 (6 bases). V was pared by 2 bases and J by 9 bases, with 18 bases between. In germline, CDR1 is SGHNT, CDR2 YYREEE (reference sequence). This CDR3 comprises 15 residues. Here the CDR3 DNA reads TGTGCCAGCAGCTTTGGCCGGTGGGGGACAAGTGAGCAGTTCTTC. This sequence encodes CASSFGRWGTSEQFF.

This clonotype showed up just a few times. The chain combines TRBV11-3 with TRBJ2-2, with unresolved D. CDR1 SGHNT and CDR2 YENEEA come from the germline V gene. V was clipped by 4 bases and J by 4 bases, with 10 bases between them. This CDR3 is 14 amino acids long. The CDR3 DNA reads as TGTGCCAGCAGCTCCCGTGTGGGCACCGGGGAGCTGTTTTTT. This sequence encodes CASSSRVGTGELFF. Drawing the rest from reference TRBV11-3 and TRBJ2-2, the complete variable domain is EAGVVQSPRYKIIEKKQPVAFWCNPISGHNTLYWYLQNLGQGPELLIRYENEEAVDDSQLPKDRFSAERLKGVDSTLKIQPAELGDSAVYLCASSSRVGTGELFFGEGSRLTVL.

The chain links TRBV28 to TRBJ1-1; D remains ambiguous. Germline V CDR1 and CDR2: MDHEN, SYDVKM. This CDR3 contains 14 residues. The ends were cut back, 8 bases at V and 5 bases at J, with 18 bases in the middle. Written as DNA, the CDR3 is TGTGCCAGCTCAACGTGGGCCAGAGTGACTGAAGCTTTCTTT. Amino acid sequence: CASSTWARVTEAFF.

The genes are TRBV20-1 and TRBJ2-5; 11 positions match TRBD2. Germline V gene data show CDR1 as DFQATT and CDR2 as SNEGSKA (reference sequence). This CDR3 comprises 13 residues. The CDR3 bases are TGCCATATAGCGGGAGGGCCAGGAGAGACCCAGTACTTC. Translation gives CHIAGGPGETQYF.

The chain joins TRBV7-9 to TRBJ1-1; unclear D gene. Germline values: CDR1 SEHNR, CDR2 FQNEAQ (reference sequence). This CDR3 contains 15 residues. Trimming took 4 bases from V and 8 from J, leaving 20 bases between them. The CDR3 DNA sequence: TGTGCCAGCAGCTCGTTCCGCGGACTTTTTAGGGAAGCTTTCTTT. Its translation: CASSSFRGLFREAFF.

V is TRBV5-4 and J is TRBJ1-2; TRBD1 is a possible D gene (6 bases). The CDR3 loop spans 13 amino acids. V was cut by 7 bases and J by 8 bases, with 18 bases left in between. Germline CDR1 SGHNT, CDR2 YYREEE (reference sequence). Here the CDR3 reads CASASTGFQGYTF. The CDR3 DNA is TGTGCCAGCGCGAGTACAGGGTTCCAGGGCTACACCTTC.

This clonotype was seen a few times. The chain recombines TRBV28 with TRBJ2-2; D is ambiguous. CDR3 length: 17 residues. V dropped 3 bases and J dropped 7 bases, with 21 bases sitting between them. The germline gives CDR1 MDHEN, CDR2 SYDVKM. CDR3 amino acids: CASSLEPSSRKGGELFF. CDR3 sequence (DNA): TGTGCCAGCAGTTTGGAACCCTCGAGCCGCAAAGGCGGGGAGCTGTTTTTT.

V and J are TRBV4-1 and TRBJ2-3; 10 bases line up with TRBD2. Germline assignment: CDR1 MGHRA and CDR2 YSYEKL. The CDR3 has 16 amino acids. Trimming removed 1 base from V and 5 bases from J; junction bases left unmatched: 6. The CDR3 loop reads CASSQAERGGRDTQYF. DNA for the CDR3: TGCGCCAGCAGCCAAGCTGAGCGGGGGGGCCGAGATACGCAGTATTTT.

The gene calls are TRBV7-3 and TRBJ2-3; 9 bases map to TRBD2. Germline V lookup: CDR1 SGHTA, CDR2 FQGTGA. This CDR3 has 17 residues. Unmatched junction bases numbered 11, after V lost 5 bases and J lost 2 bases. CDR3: CASSQTALAGTTDTQYF. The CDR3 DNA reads TGTGCCAGCAGCCAAACGGCTCTAGCGGGGACCACAGATACGCAGTATTTT. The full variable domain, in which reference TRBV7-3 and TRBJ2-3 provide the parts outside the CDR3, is GAGVSQTPSNKVTEKGKYVELRCDPISGHTALYWYRQSLGQGPEFLIYFQGTGAADDSGLPNDRFFAVRPEGSVSTLKIQRTERGDSAVYLCASSQTALAGTTDTQYFGPGTRLTVL.

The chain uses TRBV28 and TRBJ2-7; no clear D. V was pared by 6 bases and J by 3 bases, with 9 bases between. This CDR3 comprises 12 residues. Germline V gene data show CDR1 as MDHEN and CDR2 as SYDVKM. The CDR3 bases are TGTGCCAGCAGGACGACTGACTACGAGCAGTACTTC. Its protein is CASRTTDYEQYF.

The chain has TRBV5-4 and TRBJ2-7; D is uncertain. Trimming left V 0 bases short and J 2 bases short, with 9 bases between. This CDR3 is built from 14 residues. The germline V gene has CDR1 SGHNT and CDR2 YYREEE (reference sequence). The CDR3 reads CASSLAIGTYEQYF. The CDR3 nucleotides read TGTGCCAGCAGCTTGGCCATAGGGACCTACGAGCAGTACTTC.

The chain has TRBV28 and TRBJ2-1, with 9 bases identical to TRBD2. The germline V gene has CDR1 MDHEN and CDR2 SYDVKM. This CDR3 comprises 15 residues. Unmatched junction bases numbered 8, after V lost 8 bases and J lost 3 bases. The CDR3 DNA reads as TGTGCCAGCTCCTTGGGTAGCGGGGGCTACAATGAGCAGTTCTTC. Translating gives CASSLGSGGYNEQFF.

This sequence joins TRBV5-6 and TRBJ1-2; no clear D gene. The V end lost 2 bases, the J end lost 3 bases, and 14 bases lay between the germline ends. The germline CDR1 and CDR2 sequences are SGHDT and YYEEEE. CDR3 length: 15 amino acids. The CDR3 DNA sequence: TGTGCCAGCAGCTTCGGACGGGAAGCATACTATGGCTACACCTTC. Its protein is CASSFGREAYYGYTF.

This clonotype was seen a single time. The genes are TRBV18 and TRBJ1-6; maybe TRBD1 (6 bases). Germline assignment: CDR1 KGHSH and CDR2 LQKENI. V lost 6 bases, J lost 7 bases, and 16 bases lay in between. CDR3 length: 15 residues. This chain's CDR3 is CASSPMGQGNSPLHF. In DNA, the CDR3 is TGTGCCAGCTCGCCCATGGGACAAGGAAATTCACCCCTCCACTTT.

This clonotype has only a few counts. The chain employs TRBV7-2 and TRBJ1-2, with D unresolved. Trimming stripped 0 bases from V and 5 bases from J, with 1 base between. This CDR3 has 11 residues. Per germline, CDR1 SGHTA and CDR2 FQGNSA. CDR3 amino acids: CASSLAYGYTF. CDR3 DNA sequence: TGTGCCAGCAGCTTAGCTTATGGCTACACCTTC. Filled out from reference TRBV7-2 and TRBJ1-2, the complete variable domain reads GAGVSQSPSNKVTEKGKDVELRCDPISGHTALYWYRQSLGQGLEFLIYFQGNSAPDKSGLPSDRFSAERTGGSVSTLTIQRTQQEDSAVYLCASSLAYGYTFGSGTRLTVV.

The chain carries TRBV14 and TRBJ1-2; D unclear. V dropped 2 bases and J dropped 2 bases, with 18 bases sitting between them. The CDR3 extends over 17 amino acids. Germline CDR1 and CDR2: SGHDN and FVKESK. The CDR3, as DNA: TGTGCCAGCAGCCAATTTGGGAGTCTAGGGAGGAACTATGGCTACACCTTC. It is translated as CASSQFGSLGRNYGYTF.

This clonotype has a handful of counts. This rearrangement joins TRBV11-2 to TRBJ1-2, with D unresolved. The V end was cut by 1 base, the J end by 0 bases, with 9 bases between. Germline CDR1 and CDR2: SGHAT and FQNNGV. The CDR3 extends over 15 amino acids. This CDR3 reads CASSLVRQSNYGYTF. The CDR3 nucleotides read TGTGCCAGCAGCTTAGTTAGACAATCTAACTATGGCTACACCTTC. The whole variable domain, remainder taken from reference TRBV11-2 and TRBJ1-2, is EAGVAQSPRYKIIEKRQSVAFWCNPISGHATLYWYQQILGQGPKLLIQFQNNGVVDDSQLPKDRFSAERLKGVDSTLKIQPAKLEDSAVYLCASSLVRQSNYGYTFGSGTRLTVV.

The DNA of the CDR3 is TGCAGTGCTCCTCTAGCGGGGGCGAGCTCCTACAATGAGCAGTTCTTC. The encoded protein is CSAPLAGASSYNEQFF. The rearrangement links TRBV20-1 to TRBJ2-1; 10 bases are shared with TRBD2. Per the germline V gene, CDR1 is DFQATT and CDR2 is SNEGSKA (reference sequence). The V gene end was trimmed by 5 bases and the J gene end by 0 bases; junction bases not matched to a gene: 7. The CDR3 has 16 amino acids.

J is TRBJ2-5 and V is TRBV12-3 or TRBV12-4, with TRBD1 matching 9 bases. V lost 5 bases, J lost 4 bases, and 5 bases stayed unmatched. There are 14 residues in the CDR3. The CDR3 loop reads CASSPGQGRETQYF. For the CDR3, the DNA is TGTGCCAGCAGTCCGGGACAGGGACGAGAGACCCAGTACTTC.

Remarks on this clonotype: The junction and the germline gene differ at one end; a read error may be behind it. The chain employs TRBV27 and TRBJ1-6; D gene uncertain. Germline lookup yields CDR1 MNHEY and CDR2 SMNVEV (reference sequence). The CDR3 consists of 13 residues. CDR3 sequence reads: CAGSLGRTLPLHF. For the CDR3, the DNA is TGTGCCGGCAGTTTGGGTCGGACGTTACCCCTCCACTTT.

CDR3 loop: CASKSGGEGAYGYTF. The CDR3 nucleotides are TGTGCCAGCAAATCCGGGGGGGAGGGGGCTTATGGCTACACCTTC. V and J are TRBV7-2 and TRBJ1-2; 7 positions match TRBD1. With 7 bases clipped from V and 5 bases from J, the junction kept 13 bases outside the gene matches. CDR1 is SGHTA, CDR2 FQGNSA, per germline. CDR3 length equals 15 residues.